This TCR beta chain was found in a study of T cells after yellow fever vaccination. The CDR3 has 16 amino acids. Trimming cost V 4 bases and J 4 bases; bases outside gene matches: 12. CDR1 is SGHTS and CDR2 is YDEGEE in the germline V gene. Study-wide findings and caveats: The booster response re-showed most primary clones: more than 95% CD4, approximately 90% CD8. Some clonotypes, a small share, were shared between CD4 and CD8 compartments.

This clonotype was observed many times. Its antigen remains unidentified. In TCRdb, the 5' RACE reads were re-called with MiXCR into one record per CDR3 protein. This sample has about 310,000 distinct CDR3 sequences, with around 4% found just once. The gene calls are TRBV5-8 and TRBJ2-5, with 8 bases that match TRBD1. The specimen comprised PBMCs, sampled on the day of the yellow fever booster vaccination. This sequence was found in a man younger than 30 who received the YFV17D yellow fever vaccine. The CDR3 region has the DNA TGTGCCAGCAGCCATACGATGGACAGGGTGGGAGAGACCCAGTACTTC. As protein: CASSHTMDRVGETQYF.